The TCR beta chain under discussion was sequenced for a study of T-cell memory formation after mild COVID-19. For the study at large: Largely donor-specific TCR clusters were found.

About this clonotype: The antigen is not known.

The 5'RACE method, run with constant-segment primers, produced TCR alpha and TCR beta cDNA libraries (carrying sample barcodes and UMIs). Via MiXCR, TCRdb re-called the 5' RACE reads, giving one row per CDR3 protein. The repertoire holds 450,000 to 700,000 distinct CDR3 sequences, about 20% seen once, with more than 10% in the top ten. The study, taken as a whole, reports: Cross-reactive memory appears to have joined, as suggested by some responding clones showing up in pre-infection memory. The authors left the SARS-CoV-2 specificity of second-wave clones peaking on day 37 unconfirmed.

The source of this sequence is an adult woman who had mild COVID-19 (a few samples of this study predate the infection). Cell type and time point are not known. The sequenced sample was PBMCs or a T cell subset sorted from them (not recorded which).

The chain's CDR3 is CSASKPEGQFF. The CDR3 nucleotides read TGCAGTGCTAGCAAGCCGGAGGGGCAGTTCTTC. The chain carries TRBV20-1 and TRBJ2-1; maybe TRBD2 (6 bases). V was cut by 3 bases and J by 12 bases, with 12 bases left in between. Germline values: CDR1 DFQATT, CDR2 SNEGSKA (reference sequence). The CDR3 consists of 11 residues.